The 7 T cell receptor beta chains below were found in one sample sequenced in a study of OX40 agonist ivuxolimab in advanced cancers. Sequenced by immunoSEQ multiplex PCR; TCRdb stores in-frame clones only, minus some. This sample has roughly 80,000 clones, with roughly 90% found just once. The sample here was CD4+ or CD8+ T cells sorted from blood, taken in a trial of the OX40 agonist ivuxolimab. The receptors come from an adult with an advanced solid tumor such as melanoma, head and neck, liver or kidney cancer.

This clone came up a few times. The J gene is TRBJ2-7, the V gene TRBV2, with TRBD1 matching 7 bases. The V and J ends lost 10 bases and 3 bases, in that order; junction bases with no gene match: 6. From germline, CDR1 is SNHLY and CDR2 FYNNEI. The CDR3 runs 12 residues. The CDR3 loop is CATGQDGYEQYF. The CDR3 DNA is TGTGCCACCGGACAGGATGGCTACGAGCAGTACTTC. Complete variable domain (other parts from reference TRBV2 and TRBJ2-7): EPEVTQTPSHQVTQMGQEVILRCVPISNHLYFYWYRQILGQKVEFLVSFYNNEISEKSEIFDDQFSVERPDGSNFTLKIRSTKLEDSAMYFCATGQDGYEQYFGPGTRLTVT.

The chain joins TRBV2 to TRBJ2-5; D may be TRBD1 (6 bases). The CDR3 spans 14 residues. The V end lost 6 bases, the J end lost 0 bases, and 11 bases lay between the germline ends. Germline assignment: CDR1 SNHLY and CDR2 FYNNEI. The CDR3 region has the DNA TGTGCCAGCAGCATAGGACAGAACCAAGAGACCCAGTACTTC. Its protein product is CASSIGQNQETQYF.

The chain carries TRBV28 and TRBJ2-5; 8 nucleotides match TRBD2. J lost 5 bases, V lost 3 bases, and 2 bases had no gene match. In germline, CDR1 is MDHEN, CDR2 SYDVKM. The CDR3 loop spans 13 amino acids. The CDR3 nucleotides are TGTGCCAGCAGTTTCCGGGGGGGTGAGACCCAGTACTTC. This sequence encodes CASSFRGGETQYF.

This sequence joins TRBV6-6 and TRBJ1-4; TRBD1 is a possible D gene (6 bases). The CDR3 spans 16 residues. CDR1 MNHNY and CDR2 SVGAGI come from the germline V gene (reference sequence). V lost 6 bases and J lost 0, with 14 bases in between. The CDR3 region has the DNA TGTGCCAGCAGACGACAGGTTCCCGCAACTAATGAAAAACTGTTTTTT. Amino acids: CASRRQVPATNEKLFF.

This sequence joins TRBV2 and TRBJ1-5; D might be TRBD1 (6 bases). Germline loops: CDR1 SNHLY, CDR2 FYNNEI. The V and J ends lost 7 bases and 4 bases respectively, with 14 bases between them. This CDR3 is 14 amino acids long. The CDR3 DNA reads TGTGCCAGCAACGGGGAGGGGGGAAATCAGCCCCAGCATTTT. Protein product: CASNGEGGNQPQHF.

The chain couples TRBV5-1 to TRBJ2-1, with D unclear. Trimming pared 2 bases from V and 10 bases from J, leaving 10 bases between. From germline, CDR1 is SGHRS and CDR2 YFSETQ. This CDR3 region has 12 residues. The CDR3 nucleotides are TGCGCCAGCAGCTTACCCCAGAAAGAGCAGTTCTTC. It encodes CASSLPQKEQFF.

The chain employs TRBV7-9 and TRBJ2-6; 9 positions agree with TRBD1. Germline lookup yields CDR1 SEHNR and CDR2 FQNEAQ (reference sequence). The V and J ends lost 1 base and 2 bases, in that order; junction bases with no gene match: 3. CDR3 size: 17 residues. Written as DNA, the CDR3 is TGTGCCAGCAGCTTAGGGAACAGGGGGCCTGGGGCCAACGTCCTGACTTTC. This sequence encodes CASSLGNRGPGANVLTF.